Listed below are T cell receptor beta chains from one sample, sequenced in a study of shared clonotypes between healthy human individuals. Using immunoSEQ multiplex PCR, the repertoire was profiled, and TCRdb retains in-frame clones only, with some absent. The table has around 1 million clones, around 80% seen once; the top ten hold about 1.5%. Material for sequencing was memory CD4+ T cells sorted from blood. The receptors were gathered from a young man in good health. Both conserved end residues are part of each CDR3. The D gene is left open where the match is weak. The size of a clone is reported for some rows only, either as once, few or many, or as a class for expanded clones.

size: .
J: TRBJ2-2
V: TRBV5-1
D: .
DNA: TGCGCCAGCAGCCCCCGAACTGACACCGGGGAGCTGTTTTTT
CDR3: CASSPRTDTGELFF

size: .
J: TRBJ1-5
V: TRBV2
D: .
DNA: TGTGCCAGCAGCGCCAGTTTCTATAGCAATCAGCCCCAGCATTTT
CDR3: CASSASFYSNQPQHF

size: .
J: TRBJ1-6
V: TRBV11-2
D: .
DNA: TGTGCCAGCAGCTTTGTACAGGTGTATAATTCACCCCTCCACTTT
CDR3: CASSFVQVYNSPLHF

size: .
J: TRBJ2-5
V: TRBV28
D: .
DNA: TGTGCCAGCAGTTCGCACGGGGGCCAAGAGACCCAGTACTTC
CDR3: CASSSHGGQETQYF

size: .
J: TRBJ1-1
V: TRBV5-1
D: TRBD1
DNA: TGCGCCAGCAGGTTTGAGGGGGCAGCTTTCTTT
CDR3: CASRFEGAAFF

size: .
J: TRBJ1-3
V: TRBV2
D: TRBD1
DNA: TGTGCCAGCATGAGGGACAGGGGGCATGGAAACACCATATATTTT
CDR3: CASMRDRGHGNTIYF

size: .
J: TRBJ2-5
V: TRBV9
D: .
DNA: TGTGCCAGCAGCGTAGGACAAGAGACCCAGTACTTC
CDR3: CASSVGQETQYF

size: .
J: TRBJ2-3
V: TRBV28
D: .
DNA: TGTGCCAGCAGCGGTACCGGGACCGAGGCCGTTTATACGCAGTATTTT
CDR3: CASSGTGTEAVYTQYF

size: few
J: TRBJ1-1
V: TRBV18
D: .
DNA: TGTGCCAGCTCACCTGAGCTAGCCTCGAACACTGAAGCTTTCTTT
CDR3: CASSPELASNTEAFF

size: .
J: TRBJ1-5
V: TRBV30
D: .
DNA: TGTGCCTGGAGTGTTATAGGAGGGGCCAATCAGCCCCAGCATTTT
CDR3: CAWSVIGGANQPQHF

size: .
J: TRBJ1-5
V: TRBV28
D: .
DNA: TGTGCCAGCAGTTTTGCAGGGGTCAACAATCAGCCCCAGCATTTT
CDR3: CASSFAGVNNQPQHF

size: .
J: TRBJ2-1
V: TRBV9
D: .
DNA: TGTGCCAGCAGCGTAGGAGGGGCGGCTGGCCAGACCAATGAGCAGTTCTTC
CDR3: CASSVGGAAGQTNEQFF

size: once
J: TRBJ2-1
V: TRBV11-2
D: TRBD2
DNA: TGTGCCAGCAGCTTAGATAGGGCAAGCGGGGGTCTCTACAATGAGCAGTTCTTC
CDR3: CASSLDRASGGLYNEQFF

size: few
J: TRBJ2-2
V: TRBV18
D: .
DNA: TGTGCCAGCTCTCGGAGCAGGAACACCGGGGAGCTGTTTTTT
CDR3: CASSRSRNTGELFF

size: .
J: TRBJ1-5
V: TRBV28
D: .
DNA: TGTGCCAGCAAGTCAGGGGATAGGGATCAGCCCCAGCATTTT
CDR3: CASKSGDRDQPQHF

size: .
J: TRBJ1-2
V: TRBV19
D: .
DNA: TGTGCCAGTAGTGTCCAGGGCCGGGGCTACACCTTC
CDR3: CASSVQGRGYTF

size: .
J: TRBJ1-2
V: TRBV29-1
D: .
DNA: TGCAGCGTTGACCGCCTAGGGGATCGACAGGTTCTCAACTATGGCTACACCTTC
CDR3: CSVDRLGDRQVLNYGYTF

size: .
J: TRBJ2-1
V: TRBV6-6
D: TRBD1
DNA: TGTGCCAGCAGCCAGACAGGGTTCAATGAGCAGTTCTTC
CDR3: CASSQTGFNEQFF

size: .
J: TRBJ2-7
V: TRBV30
D: .
DNA: TGTGCCTGGAGTGTACTGAGTTACGAGCAGTACTTC
CDR3: CAWSVLSYEQYF

size: .
J: TRBJ1-1
V: TRBV19
D: .
DNA: TGTGCCAGTAGTATAAGCCGAGACAGAGAAGCTTTCTTT
CDR3: CASSISRDREAFF

size: .
J: TRBJ1-2
V: TRBV29-1
D: TRBD1
DNA: TGCAGCGACCGACAGGGCTTAAGCTATGGCTACACCTTC
CDR3: CSDRQGLSYGYTF

size: few
J: TRBJ2-5
V: TRBV30
D: TRBD1
DNA: TGTGCCTGGAACAGGGGGCGAGATGGAGAGACCCAGTACTTC
CDR3: CAWNRGRDGETQYF

size: .
J: TRBJ1-6
V: TRBV30
D: TRBD1
DNA: TGTGCCTGGAGTGTACCCTTCGGACAGGGGAATTCACCCCTCCACTTT
CDR3: CAWSVPFGQGNSPLHF

size: .
J: TRBJ2-7
V: TRBV5-1
D: .
DNA: TGCGCCAGCAGCTTGGACCCTACGATGAACTACGAGCAGTACTTC
CDR3: CASSLDPTMNYEQYF